Shown below are 29 T cell receptor beta chains from a single sample sequenced in a study of T cells after yellow fever vaccination (dated by TCRdb to about 2019). The library came from 5' RACE. Sequencing used an Illumina HiSeq 2500. TCRdb reran the public reads through fastp at Q25 and MiXCR, keeping productive beta chains. Every CDR3 protein is listed once, alongside the most common genes and DNA of its rows. The sample table contains more than 65,000 distinct CDR3 sequences; only one count was recorded for approximately 5% of them. Together, the top ten hold less than 2.5% of the sample. In the paper's terms, the treatment or condition label means: live attenuated yellow fever vaccine strain. This specimen consisted of CD4+ T cells sorted from PBMCs, obtained roughly 14 days after the first yellow fever vaccination. These receptors came from a man in his late teens or twenties who received the YFV17D yellow fever vaccine.

There are many counts of this clonotype. The chain joins TRBV29-1 to TRBJ1-3; 8 bases map to TRBD1. Germline V gene sequence: CDR1 SQVTM, CDR2 ANQGSEA. V dropped 4 bases and J dropped 2; count of bases not matched to a gene: 10. There are 16 residues in the CDR3. The CDR3 DNA reads TGCAGCGTTGCCAGCAGGGGGCTTGGCGCTGGAAACACCATATATTTT. Its protein product is CSVASRGLGAGNTIYF. Using reference TRBV29-1 and TRBJ1-3 for the parts outside the CDR3, the full variable domain is SAVISQKPSRDICQRGTSLTIQCQVDSQVTMMFWYRQQPGQSLTLIATANQGSEATYESGFVIDKFPISRPNLTFSTLTVSNMSPEDSSIYLCSVASRGLGAGNTIYFGEGSWLTVV.

This clonotype showed up many times. This rearrangement joins TRBV29-1 to TRBJ2-7; TRBD1 matches at 7 bases. CDR1 SQVTM and CDR2 ANQGSEA come from the germline V gene. The CDR3 has 13 residues. V lost 5 bases and J lost 7; bases outside the gene matches: 11. In DNA, the CDR3 is TGCAGCGTTAATAGAGAGGGGGCGAGTGAGCAGTACGTC. Translated, it gives CSVNREGASEQYV.

This clonotype showed up many times. This chain links TRBV3-1 with TRBJ2-5; 8 bases map to TRBD2. The CDR3 length is 13 residues. V shed 4 bases and J 5 bases; nucleotides not matched to a gene: 3. Germline V gene data show CDR1 as LGHDT and CDR2 as YNNKEL (reference sequence). The CDR3 loop reads CASSLRLAETQYF. Here the CDR3 DNA reads TGTGCCAGCAGCCTTCGACTAGCGGAGACCCAGTACTTC.

This clonotype has ten or more counts. This sequence joins TRBV5-1 and TRBJ2-1, with 9 bases aligning to TRBD1. V lost 4 bases, J lost 8 bases, and 4 bases stayed unmatched. The CDR3 spans 13 residues. Germline V lookup: CDR1 SGHRS, CDR2 YFSETQ. This CDR3 is CASSITGGHEQFF. The CDR3 coding sequence is TGCGCCAGCAGCATTACAGGGGGCCATGAGCAGTTCTTC.

This clonotype was picked up many times. The chain uses TRBV12-3 or TRBV12-4 and TRBJ2-5; TRBD2 matches at 10 bases. This CDR3 has 14 amino acids. The V and J ends lost 4 bases and 5 bases, in that order; junction bases with no gene match: 4. The chain's CDR3 is CASSSAGGDETQYF. CDR3 DNA sequence: TGTGCCAGCAGTTCAGCGGGGGGGGATGAGACCCAGTACTTC.

Ten or more counts support this clonotype. The V and J genes are TRBV7-2 and TRBJ1-5; TRBD1 matches 7 bases. CDR1 SGHTA and CDR2 FQGNSA come from the germline V gene. J lost 6 bases, V lost 5 bases, and 7 bases had no gene match. The CDR3 extends over 14 amino acids. In DNA, the CDR3 is TGTGCCAGCAGCCAACCAGGGGGATTTCAGCCCCAGCATTTT. Residues: CASSQPGGFQPQHF.

The chain has TRBV10-3 and TRBJ2-1; 8 bases fit TRBD1. J was trimmed by 14 bases and V by 0 bases; bases with no gene match: 6. Germline lookup yields CDR1 ENHRY and CDR2 SYGVKD. The CDR3 spans 13 residues. CDR3 nucleotides: TGTGCCATCAGTGAGTCGACTCCGGGACAGGAGTTCTTC. It encodes CAISESTPGQEFF.

Turning to this clonotype: With a much larger clone just one base away, this may be a read error. The V and J genes are TRBV4-1 and TRBJ1-6, with a weak D call TRBD1 (5 bases). In germline, CDR1 is MGHRA, CDR2 YSYEKL. This CDR3 comprises 15 residues. Trimming removed 3 bases at V and 10 bases at J, with 16 bases between. The CDR3 coding sequence is TGCGCCAGCAGCCAGGGTGGACGGGGGTGGTCACCCCTCCACTTT. Protein sequence: CASSQGGRGWSPLHF.

Many counts were recorded for this clonotype. This sequence joins TRBV20-1 and TRBJ1-6; no definite D call. Trimming took off 6 bases at V and 3 bases at J, with 12 bases between the two ends. Germline values: CDR1 DFQATT, CDR2 SNEGSKA (reference sequence). The length of the CDR3 is 14 residues. The CDR3 sequence is CSAPPPSYNSPLHF. The CDR3 region has the DNA TGCAGTGCGCCCCCTCCCAGCTATAATTCACCCCTCCACTTT.

This clonotype was counted many times. The V gene is TRBV6-2 or TRBV6-3, the J gene TRBJ1-2; 9 bases map to TRBD1. Germline values: CDR1 MNHEY, CDR2 SVGEGT. V shed 6 bases, J shed 4 bases, and the junction held 6 bases outside the gene matches. The CDR3 contains 14 residues. The CDR3 DNA reads as TGTGCCAGCAGCTGGACAGGGGCGACCTATGGCTACACCTTC. Protein: CASSWTGATYGYTF.

The table lists this clonotype with many counts. J is TRBJ2-7 and V is TRBV5-4; either TRBD1 or TRBD2 may supply D (5 bases each). This CDR3 spans 13 amino acids. V was cut by 1 base and J by 2 bases, with 7 bases left in between. Germline CDR1 is SGHNT and CDR2 is YYREEE (reference sequence). In DNA, the CDR3 is TGTGCCAGCAGCTTGAGAGGGGCCTACGAGCAGTACTTC. Amino acid sequence: CASSLRGAYEQYF.

This clonotype was picked up many times. This chain links TRBV5-6 with TRBJ2-5, with a tentative D call TRBD1 (6 bases). CDR3 length: 14 residues. Germline V gives CDR1 SGHDT, CDR2 YYEEEE. The V end was cut by 0 bases, the J end by 1 base, with 7 bases between. The CDR3 bases are TGTGCCAGCAGCTTGGGAGGGGGCCAAGAGACCCAGTACTTC. Translating it yields CASSLGGGQETQYF.

This clonotype was seen at least ten times. CDR3 protein: CASSLIRGSPLNQPQHF. CDR3 nucleotides: TGCGCCAGCAGCCTGATCCGGGGGAGTCCCTTGAATCAGCCCCAGCATTTT. The chain employs TRBV4-1 and TRBJ1-5, with D possibly matching TRBD1 (5 bases). Trimming took 4 bases from V and 4 from J, leaving 20 bases between them. CDR1 is MGHRA, CDR2 YSYEKL, per germline. CDR3 length: 17 amino acids.

This clonotype was seen repeatedly, ten times or more. V gene TRBV20-1 combines with J gene TRBJ2-7; D remains ambiguous. CDR1 and CDR2 (germline): DFQATT, SNEGSKA (reference sequence). The germline V and J ends were trimmed by 2 bases and 0 bases, with 14 bases remaining between them. The CDR3 contains 15 residues. The CDR3 here is CSARPRPLVSYEQYF. The CDR3 nucleotides read TGCAGTGCTAGACCACGACCGCTTGTCTCCTACGAGCAGTACTTC.

This clonotype was detected ten times or more. The V and J genes are TRBV27 and TRBJ2-7, with TRBD2 as a possible D gene (5 bases). CDR3 size: 14 residues. Looked up from germline, CDR1 is MNHEY and CDR2 is SMNVEV (reference sequence). Trimming removed 10 bases from V and 0 bases from J, with 16 bases in between. CDR3 in DNA: TGTGCCACCCGGAAAGAGGGCCACTCCTACGAGCAGTACTTC. Its translation is CATRKEGHSYEQYF.

The table lists this clonotype with many counts. The rearrangement uses TRBV5-1 and TRBJ2-5; 9 bases line up with TRBD2. The CDR3 runs to 14 residues. Germline values: CDR1 SGHRS, CDR2 YFSETQ. V lost 6 bases and J lost 2; bases outside the gene matches: 5. DNA for the CDR3: TGCGCCAGCAATCAAGCGGGGGGACAAGAGACCCAGTACTTC. Translating gives CASNQAGGQETQYF.

This clonotype was detected ten times or more. The chain uses TRBV18 and TRBJ2-3; no definite D call. Trimming took off 3 bases at V and 4 bases at J, with 11 bases between the two ends. CDR1 and CDR2 (germline): KGHSH, LQKENI. The CDR3 runs 14 residues. The CDR3 loop is CASSPPPMADTQYF. CDR3 DNA sequence: TGTGCCAGCTCACCTCCTCCCATGGCAGATACGCAGTATTTT.

This clonotype was counted many times. The rearrangement joins TRBV7-2 to TRBJ2-5; unclear D gene. The V end lost 1 base, the J end lost 4 bases, and 10 bases lay between the germline ends. Germline-derived CDR1 and CDR2 are SGHTA and FQGNSA. The length of the CDR3 is 14 residues. In DNA form, the CDR3 reads TGTGCCAGCAGCTTAGGACGATTGCCAGAGACCCAGTACTTC. This encodes CASSLGRLPETQYF.

This clonotype showed up many times. This chain connects TRBV28 to TRBJ2-4; 7 bases map to TRBD1. Per the germline V gene, CDR1 is MDHEN and CDR2 is SYDVKM. CDR3 length: 17 residues. The junction had 9 bases not matched to a gene; V was cut back by 4 bases and J by 0 bases. CDR3 amino acids: CASSSRGTRVAKNIQYF. CDR3 nucleotide sequence: TGTGCCAGCAGTTCCAGGGGGACGAGGGTAGCCAAAAACATTCAGTACTTC.

Concerning this clonotype: A read error is possible here, since a much larger clone lies one base away. The rearrangement links TRBV4-3 to TRBJ2-1, with 10 bases fitting TRBD2. The CDR3 is 14 amino acids. The trim removed 0 bases at V and 11 bases at J, leaving 4 bases unmatched. Germline V lookup: CDR1 LGHNA, CDR2 YSLEER. In DNA, the CDR3 is TGCGCCAGCAGCCAAGAGCCTAGCGGGGGACAGCAGTTCTTC. Protein sequence: CASSQEPSGGQQFF.

This clonotype was recorded at least ten times. The chain carries TRBV12-3 or TRBV12-4 and TRBJ1-2, with unresolved D. Trimming removed 3 bases from V and 0 bases from J, with 8 bases in between. The CDR3 extends over 14 amino acids. The CDR3 loop reads CASSLHSSNYGYTF. The CDR3 DNA is TGTGCCAGCAGTTTGCACAGCTCTAACTATGGCTACACCTTC.

This clonotype was seen at least ten times. The gene calls are TRBV24-1 and TRBJ2-2; 12 nucleotides line up with TRBD1. V dropped 12 bases and J dropped 3; count of bases not matched to a gene: 13. The CDR3 is 17 residues long. Germline V gene sequence: CDR1 KGHDR, CDR2 SFDVKD. The CDR3 DNA sequence: TGTGCCCCCCATGTGGGGACAGGGGGCGAAGACACCGGGGAGCTGTTTTTT. It yields the protein CAPHVGTGGEDTGELFF.

In this sample, this clonotype turned up many times. The rearrangement joins TRBV4-3 to TRBJ2-2; D is possibly TRBD1 (6 bases). The germline CDR1 and CDR2 sequences are LGHNA and YSLEER. This CDR3 comprises 16 residues. Trimming pared 0 bases from V and 5 bases from J, leaving 13 bases between. CDR3 sequence (DNA): TGCGCCAGCAGCCAAGATGCCTACAGGGTTACCGGGGAGCTGTTTTTT. Protein sequence: CASSQDAYRVTGELFF.

This clonotype was recorded at least ten times. In DNA form, the CDR3 reads TGTGCCAGCAGCTTAGTACAGGGTGGTAATTCACCCCTCCACTTT. It specifies CASSLVQGGNSPLHF. The chain combines TRBV7-9 with TRBJ1-6; TRBD1 might be the D (6 bases). The CDR3 loop spans 15 amino acids. Germline V lookup: CDR1 SEHNR, CDR2 FQNEAQ (reference sequence). V was trimmed by 1 base and J by 6 bases, leaving 10 bases between them.

Many counts were recorded for this clonotype. The chain couples TRBV4-2 to TRBJ2-7; D call uncertain. V was clipped by 0 bases and J by 6 bases, with 3 bases between them. The CDR3 spans 11 residues. The V gene's germline CDR1 is LGHNA and CDR2 YNFKEQ. CDR3 region: CASSQDGEQYF. The CDR3 region has the DNA TGTGCCAGCAGCCAAGACGGCGAGCAGTACTTC.

In its sample, this clonotype was seen many times. V and J are TRBV4-1 and TRBJ2-3, with 8 positions matching TRBD2. The germline gives CDR1 MGHRA, CDR2 YSYEKL. V shed 0 bases, J shed 4 bases, and the junction held 3 bases outside the gene matches. The CDR3 extends over 15 amino acids. CDR3 loop: CASSQELAVSDTQYF. DNA for the CDR3: TGCGCCAGCAGCCAAGAACTAGCGGTCTCAGATACGCAGTATTTT.

This clonotype was seen repeatedly, ten times or more. V gene TRBV12-3 or TRBV12-4 combines with J gene TRBJ1-5, with D maybe TRBD1 (5 bases). The CDR3 has 13 residues. Trimming shortened V by 1 base and J by 6 bases, and 7 bases separated the two germline ends. CDR3 DNA: TGTGCCAGCAGTTTAGTTCAGGGTCAGCCCCAGCATTTT. The encoded protein is CASSLVQGQPQHF.

At least ten counts were recorded for this clonotype. The CDR3 DNA is TGTGCCACCAGCAGAGATTTGGAGACCCAGTACTTC. Amino acids: CATSRDLETQYF. The V call is TRBV15, the J call TRBJ2-5; no firm D call. CDR3 size: 12 residues. Germline assignment: CDR1 LNHNV and CDR2 YYDKDF (reference sequence). V was trimmed by 0 bases and J by 5 bases, leaving 4 bases between them.

In this sample, this clonotype turned up many times. This chain connects TRBV7-2 to TRBJ2-1; 15 positions agree with TRBD2. Per the germline V gene, CDR1 is SGHTA and CDR2 is FQGNSA. Trimming took 9 bases from V and 7 from J; bases not matched to a gene: 10. This CDR3 spans 16 amino acids. CDR3 sequence: CASTKGTSGGWNEQFF. CDR3 sequence (DNA): TGTGCCAGTACAAAGGGGACTAGCGGGGGGTGGAATGAGCAGTTCTTC.